This T cell receptor (beta chain) was recovered during a study of Ad26.COV2.S vaccination and SARS-CoV-2 variants. Study information: Once or twice, 56 days apart, Ad26.COV2.S was delivered intramuscularly.

Study-wide findings and caveats: Spike-specific TCR breadth was greater in vaccine than placebo recipients. Placebo recipients and vaccine recipients were similar in non-spike TCR breadth.

Germline V lookup: CDR1 SGHNT, CDR2 YYREEE (reference sequence). V dropped 0 bases and J dropped 1; count of bases not matched to a gene: 6. This CDR3 comprises 16 residues. Described treatment: approximately 18 received Ad26.COV2.S at low or high dose, single or two shots; roughly five received placebo; per-sample allocation not given. Sampling was done on day 63 after the first vaccine or placebo injection. Details on this clone: Its cognate antigen is unknown.

Using immunoSEQ multiplex PCR, the repertoire was profiled, and TCRdb retains in-frame clones only, with some absent. The data contain around 320,000 clones, 85% of them singletons. The sequenced sample was peripheral blood, obtained in a trial of Ad26.COV2.S vaccine versus placebo. The receptor's source is a person between 18 and 65 years old who received the Ad26.COV2.S COVID-19 vaccine or a placebo. V usage is TRBV5-4 and J usage is TRBJ1-2, with 7 bases lining up with TRBD1. This CDR3 is CASSLASGQLNYGYTF. CDR3 DNA: TGTGCCAGCAGCTTGGCATCGGGACAGCTTAACTATGGCTACACCTTC.